This TCR beta chain was sequenced during a study of TIL therapy for anti-PD-1-resistant metastatic lung cancer. Study-level information: Median patient age was 54, ranging roughly 38-75 years. Most patients had lung adenocarcinoma. Median tumor mutation burden was around 1.6 mutations per megabase.

Specified time point: pre-treatment sample, taken before nivolumab and TIL therapy. Stage 4 NSCLC adults joined between late 2017 and January 2020. The libraries were made with immunoSEQ v3. Clones were sequenced by immunoSEQ multiplex PCR, and TCRdb holds only the in-frame ones, with some missing. The top ten hold around 33% of the sample, which has fewer than 20,000 clones, around 68% seen once. This CDR3 has 16 residues. Looked up from germline, CDR1 is SGHVS and CDR2 is FNYEAQ. Trimming stripped 6 bases from V and 0 bases from J, with 16 bases between. The rearrangement links TRBV7-6 to TRBJ2-3; possibly TRBD2 for D (6 bases). The sequence was collected from a person between 25 and 79 years old with non-small cell lung cancer. Sequencing used blood, obtained at baseline. The CDR3 here is CASSPPSGTSTDTQYF. The CDR3 nucleotides are TGTGCCAGCAGTCCCCCTTCTGGGACTAGCACAGATACGCAGTATTTT.